The rows below give T cell receptor beta chains drawn from one sample of a study of memory CD4+ T cells and cytomegalovirus serostatus. Some clones are missing from TCRdb's copy, which holds only in-frame ones; the method was immunoSEQ multiplex PCR. Of 40,000 to 45,000 clones listed, over 65% are singletons. The sample taken for sequencing was memory CD4+ T cells from blood. Receptors originate from an adult in good health and CMV-seronegative. Each CDR3 is given with its conserved first and last residue. Each record gives: clone size, J gene, V gene, D gene, CDR3 protein, CDR3 DNA. D genes are given only for firm matches. Rows may omit the clone size; those that give it use once, few, many or a size class.

clone_size: NA; j_call: TRBJ1-2; v_call: TRBV4-2; d_call: NA; cdr3_aa: CASSQVSRDGQRGYTF; cdr3_nt: TGTGCCAGCAGCCAAGTCAGTAGAGACGGACAACGGGGCTACACCTTC
clone_size: NA; j_call: TRBJ1-3; v_call: TRBV5-1; d_call: NA; cdr3_aa: CASSIGNTIYF; cdr3_nt: TGCGCCAGCAGCATCGGAAACACCATATATTTT
clone_size: few; j_call: TRBJ2-7; v_call: TRBV6-6; d_call: NA; cdr3_aa: CASSYSIIAGVEQYF; cdr3_nt: TGTGCCAGCAGTTACTCGATTATTGCTGGGGTCGAGCAGTACTTC
clone_size: few; j_call: TRBJ2-5; v_call: TRBV11-1; d_call: TRBD1; cdr3_aa: CASSSGQGKETQYF; cdr3_nt: TGTGCCAGCAGCTCGGGACAGGGAAAAGAGACCCAGTACTTC
clone_size: NA; j_call: TRBJ1-2; v_call: TRBV7-6; d_call: NA; cdr3_aa: CASSLRPGTDYGYTF; cdr3_nt: TGTGCCAGCAGCCTCCGTCCGGGGACCGACTATGGCTACACCTTC
clone_size: NA; j_call: TRBJ1-2; v_call: TRBV6-1; d_call: NA; cdr3_aa: CASSELTVSPYTF; cdr3_nt: TGTGCCAGCAGTGAATTGACAGTTAGTCCCTACACCTTC
clone_size: NA; j_call: TRBJ1-2; v_call: TRBV7-2; d_call: NA; cdr3_aa: CASSSGRWGYTF; cdr3_nt: TGTGCCAGCAGCTCGGGCAGGTGGGGCTACACCTTC
clone_size: NA; j_call: TRBJ1-2; v_call: TRBV5-1; d_call: NA; cdr3_aa: CASSPERSYGYTF; cdr3_nt: TGCGCCAGCAGCCCGGAAAGATCCTATGGCTACACCTTC
clone_size: NA; j_call: TRBJ1-5; v_call: TRBV10-3; d_call: NA; cdr3_aa: CAISENRGQPQHF; cdr3_nt: TGTGCCATCAGCGAAAACCGGGGTCAGCCCCAGCATTTT
clone_size: NA; j_call: TRBJ2-1; v_call: TRBV12-5; d_call: NA; cdr3_aa: CASGLVRGGPNEQFF; cdr3_nt: TGTGCTAGTGGTTTGGTACGAGGGGGGCCCAATGAGCAGTTCTTC
clone_size: NA; j_call: TRBJ2-7; v_call: TRBV5-6; d_call: TRBD2; cdr3_aa: CASSTGLAGGGQYF; cdr3_nt: TGTGCCAGCAGCACCGGACTAGCGGGGGGCGGGCAGTACTTC
clone_size: NA; j_call: TRBJ1-3; v_call: TRBV4-2; d_call: NA; cdr3_aa: CASSLDLGNTIYF; cdr3_nt: TGTGCCAGCAGCTTGGATTTGGGAAACACCATATATTTT
clone_size: NA; j_call: TRBJ2-5; v_call: TRBV6-5; d_call: TRBD1; cdr3_aa: CASSWTGLGQETQYF; cdr3_nt: TGTGCCAGCAGCTGGACAGGGTTGGGCCAAGAGACCCAGTACTTC
clone_size: few; j_call: TRBJ1-1; v_call: TRBV5-1; d_call: NA; cdr3_aa: CASSLGWNTEAFF; cdr3_nt: TGCGCCAGCAGCTTGGGATGGAACACTGAAGCTTTCTTT
clone_size: NA; j_call: TRBJ1-1; v_call: TRBV7-8; d_call: NA; cdr3_aa: CASSYGHSNTEAFF; cdr3_nt: TGTGCCAGCAGCTATGGACATTCGAACACTGAAGCTTTCTTT
clone_size: NA; j_call: TRBJ2-4; v_call: TRBV29-1; d_call: NA; cdr3_aa: CSVDYLGKNIQYF; cdr3_nt: TGCAGCGTTGACTACCTAGGCAAAAACATTCAGTACTTC
clone_size: NA; j_call: TRBJ1-3; v_call: TRBV18; d_call: NA; cdr3_aa: CASSSAGSGNTIYF; cdr3_nt: TGTGCCAGCTCGTCGGCCGGCTCTGGAAACACCATATATTTT
clone_size: NA; j_call: TRBJ2-3; v_call: TRBV5-1; d_call: TRBD1; cdr3_aa: CASSLHRGEGTDTQYF; cdr3_nt: TGCGCCAGCAGCTTACACAGGGGCGAGGGCACAGATACGCAGTATTTT
clone_size: NA; j_call: TRBJ2-5; v_call: TRBV7-9; d_call: TRBD2; cdr3_aa: CASRPLLAGGRETQYF; cdr3_nt: TGTGCCAGCAGACCCCTACTAGCGGGGGGCCGAGAGACCCAGTACTTC
clone_size: NA; j_call: TRBJ1-4; v_call: TRBV30; d_call: NA; cdr3_aa: CAWGPANNEKLFF; cdr3_nt: TGTGCCTGGGGCCCGGCAAATAATGAAAAACTGTTTTTT
clone_size: NA; j_call: TRBJ2-3; v_call: TRBV5-4; d_call: NA; cdr3_aa: CASSPKLGTRLDTQYF; cdr3_nt: TGTGCCAGCAGCCCTAAACTGGGGACCAGATTAGATACGCAGTATTTT
clone_size: NA; j_call: TRBJ2-3; v_call: TRBV5-1; d_call: NA; cdr3_aa: CASSGTSRANTDTQYF; cdr3_nt: TGCGCCAGCAGCGGAACGTCGAGGGCCAACACAGATACGCAGTATTTT
clone_size: once; j_call: TRBJ2-3; v_call: TRBV28; d_call: TRBD1; cdr3_aa: CASKFSRTGTSKIITDTQYF; cdr3_nt: TGTGCCAGCAAGTTTTCGCGGACAGGGACCTCAAAAATAATCACAGATACGCAGTATTTT
clone_size: NA; j_call: TRBJ2-3; v_call: TRBV6-4; d_call: TRBD1; cdr3_aa: CASGQGHTDTQYF; cdr3_nt: TGTGCCAGCGGACAGGGTCACACAGATACGCAGTATTTT
clone_size: few; j_call: TRBJ2-5; v_call: TRBV2; d_call: NA; cdr3_aa: CASSEWETQYF; cdr3_nt: TGTGCCAGCAGTGAGTGGGAGACCCAGTACTTC
clone_size: NA; j_call: TRBJ1-6; v_call: TRBV6-4; d_call: NA; cdr3_aa: CASSQGLNSPLHF; cdr3_nt: TGTGCCAGCAGTCAGGGGCTTAATTCACCCCTCCACTTT
clone_size: few; j_call: TRBJ1-1; v_call: TRBV5-1; d_call: NA; cdr3_aa: CASTFLPGGNEAFF; cdr3_nt: TGCGCCAGCACCTTTCTTCCTGGGGGGAATGAAGCTTTCTTT
clone_size: NA; j_call: TRBJ2-3; v_call: TRBV28; d_call: NA; cdr3_aa: CASSAPLRLVDTQYF; cdr3_nt: TGTGCCAGCAGTGCCCCGCTTCGGCTAGTTGATACGCAGTATTTT